Below are 17 T cell receptor beta chains sequenced from a single sample in a study of beta chain features in type 1 diabetes. Study-level results: When Type 1 diabetes patients were examined, their TCRB CDR3s proved moderately but significantly shorter in all four CD4+ subsets.

Which antigens these TCRs recognize remains unknown. The sequenced template was cDNA made from the entire isolated RNA. Assay used: immunoSEQ multiplex PCR; TCRdb lists only in-frame clones, some missing. This table has about 710,000 clones, around 15% appearing once. The sequenced sample was naive CD4+ T cells from blood. These receptor sequences come from a man between 18 and 29 years old with type 1 diabetes.

On this clone itself: Other nucleotide sequences from this sample produce the same CDR3. This rearrangement joins TRBV5-1 to TRBJ1-2; 9 bases line up with TRBD1. V lost 4 bases to trimming and J lost 4 bases; unmatched junction nucleotides: 8. This CDR3 has 15 residues. Looked up from germline, CDR1 is SGHRS and CDR2 is YFSETQ. As DNA, the CDR3 is TGCGCCAGCAGCCTGGGACAGGGTAGTGGCTATGGCTACACCTTC. Protein product: CASSLGQGSGYGYTF.

This clone was counted only a few times. The chain recombines TRBV5-6 with TRBJ1-2; D remains unclear. Germline CDR1 reads SGHDT; CDR2 reads YYEEEE. V gave up 4 bases and J gave up 2 bases, with 15 bases separating them. The CDR3 covers 15 residues. CDR3 in DNA: TGTGCCAGCAGCCCTTTCGGAGGAAGCAACTATGGCTACACCTTC. Protein product: CASSPFGGSNYGYTF.

This clone was detected a few times. J is TRBJ1-2 and V is TRBV15, with D maybe TRBD1 (6 bases). V was cut by 3 bases and J by 3 bases, with 11 bases left in between. Germline assignment: CDR1 LNHNV and CDR2 YYDKDF (reference sequence). The length of the CDR3 is 14 residues. The CDR3 protein is CATSSLGGDYGYTF. CDR3 sequence (DNA): TGTGCCACCAGCAGTTTAGGGGGGGACTATGGCTACACCTTC.

The chain joins TRBV9 to TRBJ2-1; TRBD2 agrees at 10 bases. The germline V gene encodes CDR1 SGDLS and CDR2 YYNGEE. The ends lost 4 bases at V and 0 bases at J; junction bases unmatched: 4. The CDR3 consists of 16 residues. CDR3 nucleotides: TGTGCCAGCAGCACTAGCGGGGCCAGCTCCTACAATGAGCAGTTCTTC. It is translated as CASSTSGASSYNEQFF.

This clone has only a few counts. The CDR3 bases are TGTGCCAGCAGTGATGCGGGGGCGCAGCCCCAGCATTTT. This gives the protein CASSDAGAQPQHF. This chain links TRBV2 with TRBJ1-5; possible D gene TRBD1, 6 bases. Per the germline V gene, CDR1 is SNHLY and CDR2 is FYNNEI. The CDR3 covers 13 residues. Deletions cut 3 bases from V and 7 bases from J, with 10 bases between.

This chain links TRBV14 with TRBJ2-2; D is possibly TRBD1 (6 bases). Looked up from germline, CDR1 is SGHDN and CDR2 is FVKESK. The CDR3 loop spans 16 amino acids. V dropped 1 base and J dropped 1 base, with 10 bases sitting between them. The DNA for the CDR3 is TGTGCCAGCAGCCAAGTACCAGGGGTGAACACCGGGGAGCTGTTTTTT. Translating gives CASSQVPGVNTGELFF.

This clone showed up just a few times. The chain is built from TRBV6-6 and TRBJ2-7, with D perhaps matching TRBD2 (5 bases). This CDR3 spans 12 amino acids. Germline loops: CDR1 MNHNY, CDR2 SVGAGI (reference sequence). With 5 bases removed from V and 4 bases from J, the gap between germline ends came to 9 bases. CDR3 DNA: TGTGCCAGCAGTGCCGAGGGATACGAGCAGTACTTC. Its translation is CASSAEGYEQYF.

This chain connects TRBV28 to TRBJ2-5; the D gene is possibly TRBD2 (5 bases). Trimming removed 5 bases from V and 3 bases from J, with 7 bases in between. CDR1 MDHEN and CDR2 SYDVKM come from the germline V gene. The CDR3 has 12 amino acids. CDR3 DNA: TGTGCCAGCAGTGAGCGGAAAGAGACCCAGTACTTC. As protein: CASSERKETQYF. Full variable domain (remainder filled in from reference TRBV28 and TRBJ2-5): DVKVTQSSRYLVKRTGEKVFLECVQDMDHENMFWYRQDPGLGLRLIYFSYDVKMKEKGDIPEGYSVSREKKERFSLILESASTNQTSMYLCASSERKETQYFGPGTRLLVL.

There are a few counts of this clone. This chain joins TRBV2 and TRBJ1-5; 8 bases are shared with TRBD1. V shed 5 bases, J shed 3 bases, and the junction held 9 bases outside the gene matches. In germline, CDR1 is SNHLY, CDR2 FYNNEI. The CDR3 consists of 16 residues. The CDR3 coding sequence is TGTGCCAGCAGTAAGATGACAGGGGCAATCAATCAGCCCCAGCATTTT. Translated, it gives CASSKMTGAINQPQHF.

V gene TRBV29-1 combines with J gene TRBJ2-1; either TRBD1 or TRBD2 may supply D (5 bases each). Germline V gene data show CDR1 as SQVTM and CDR2 as ANQGSEA. V shed 2 bases and J shed 0 bases, with 8 bases lying between them. The CDR3 runs 14 residues. CDR3 sequence (DNA): TGCAGCGTTGAATTGGGGGACTCCTACAATGAGCAGTTCTTC. Amino acids: CSVELGDSYNEQFF.

J is TRBJ2-3 and V is TRBV7-3; D gene unclear. From germline, CDR1 is SGHTA and CDR2 FQGTGA. CDR3 length: 13 residues. The V and J ends lost 5 bases and 5 bases respectively, with 11 bases between them. In DNA, the CDR3 is TGTGCCAGCAGCAAAGGGCAGGAAGATACGCAGTATTTT. As protein: CASSKGQEDTQYF.

The chain couples TRBV6-6 to TRBJ2-7, with D possibly matching TRBD2 (6 bases). The CDR3 is 15 residues long. Germline V gene sequence: CDR1 MNHNY, CDR2 SVGAGI (reference sequence). The germline V and J ends were trimmed by 6 bases and 2 bases, with 17 bases remaining between them. This CDR3 reads CASSYGGDRAYEQYF. The CDR3 DNA follows: TGTGCCAGCAGCTACGGGGGAGATCGAGCCTACGAGCAGTACTTC.

This chain connects TRBV29-1 to TRBJ1-5; D remains ambiguous. CDR1 and CDR2 from the germline V gene are SQVTM and ANQGSEA. V lost 4 bases and J lost 9, with 13 bases in between. The CDR3 extends over 12 amino acids. CDR3 coding DNA: TGCAGCGTTGGGGAGAACCTTGGGCCCCAGCATTTT. Its protein is CSVGENLGPQHF.

The chain links TRBV7-9 to TRBJ1-2; 8 positions match TRBD1. The J segment lost 4 bases and the V segment lost 5 bases, leaving 6 bases of the junction unmatched. The V gene's germline CDR1 is SEHNR and CDR2 FQNEAQ (reference sequence). This CDR3 comprises 14 residues. CDR3 DNA: TGTGCCAGCAGCCTTAACGACAGGGGCTATGGCTACACCTTC. This encodes CASSLNDRGYGYTF.

The chain joins TRBV19 to TRBJ1-2; a possible D gene is TRBD1 (6 bases). V was trimmed by 3 bases and J by 2 bases, leaving 13 bases between them. This CDR3 comprises 15 residues. Germline values: CDR1 LNHDA, CDR2 SQIVND (reference sequence). Written as DNA, the CDR3 is TGTGCCAGTAGTATTGGGACAAGATACAACTATGGCTACACCTTC. The encoded protein is CASSIGTRYNYGYTF.

The chain employs TRBV7-3 and TRBJ2-3; D not certain. Between the trimmed V and J ends, which lost 3 bases and 1 base, there was a span of 8 bases. The CDR3 totals 14 residues. Germline CDR1 reads SGHTA; CDR2 reads FQGTGA. CDR3 loop: CASSLSGGTDTQYF. CDR3 sequence (DNA): TGTGCCAGCAGCTTGAGTGGGGGCACAGATACGCAGTATTTT.

The J gene is TRBJ2-7, the V gene TRBV9; D not certain. The germline gives CDR1 SGDLS, CDR2 YYNGEE. The CDR3 is 15 residues long. Deletions cut 4 bases from V and 0 bases from J, with 14 bases between. CDR3 DNA sequence: TGTGCCAGCAGCCCGGACCAACATAGCTCCTACGAGCAGTACTTC. This translates into CASSPDQHSSYEQYF.